Listed below are T cell receptor beta chains from one sample, sequenced in a study of spatial heterogeneity in lung cancer. TCRdb independently ran MiXCR on the 5' RACE reads; one entry per CDR3 protein. The sample lists over 4,000 distinct CDR3 sequences, less than 9% occurring once. Here the sequenced sample was lung tumor tissue, taken at surgery. These receptors all come from a male donor with early-stage non-small cell lung cancer. Each CDR3 is given with its conserved first and last residue. The D gene is left open where the match is weak. Size is stated for part of the rows, as once, few or many counts, or as a class when the clone is expanded.

abundance	d_gene	v_gene	j_gene	CDR3aa	CDR3nt
few	TRBD1	TRBV5-1	TRBJ2-1	CASSFAPTGGSYNEQFF	TGCGCCAGCAGCTTTGCCCCGACAGGGGGCTCCTACAATGAGCAGTTCTTC
few	-	TRBV7-6	TRBJ2-1	CASGLRGNEQFF	TGTGCCAGCGGCTTACGGGGGAATGAGCAGTTCTTC
few	TRBD1	TRBV12-3/TRBV12-4	TRBJ2-5	CASRGTGGGETQYF	TGTGCCAGCAGGGGGACAGGGGGTGGAGAGACCCAGTACTTC
-	-	TRBV20-1	TRBJ2-4	CSARVEGAKNIQYF	TGCAGTGCTAGAGTGGAGGGGGCCAAAAACATTCAGTACTTC
-	-	TRBV6-1	TRBJ1-6	CAIAGSGSPLHF	TGTGCCATCGCAGGGTCGGGCTCACCCCTCCACTTT
many	-	TRBV11-2	TRBJ2-3	CASSSDWDTQYF	TGTGCCAGCAGCTCTGACTGGGATACGCAGTATTTT
many	-	TRBV4-3	TRBJ1-2	CASSQSGQSNYGYTF	TGCGCCAGCAGCCAGAGCGGACAGTCAAACTATGGCTACACCTTC
-	-	TRBV28	TRBJ2-3	CASRAQGPSPQYF	TGTGCCAGCAGAGCCCAGGGGCCTTCCCCGCAGTATTTT
medium-sized	TRBD1	TRBV25-1	TRBJ1-4	CASSSGTGGEKLFF	TGTGCCAGCAGTTCCGGGACAGGGGGTGAAAAACTGTTTTTT
medium-sized	-	TRBV6-5	TRBJ2-7	CASSLREVSYEQYF	TGTGCCAGCAGTTTGAGGGAGGTCTCCTACGAGCAGTACTTC
many	-	TRBV20-1	TRBJ1-1	CSARDIGAEAFF	TGCAGTGCTAGAGATATTGGGGCTGAAGCTTTCTTT
-	-	TRBV12-3/TRBV12-4	TRBJ1-1	CASSLVGDTEAFF	TGTGCCAGCAGTTTGGTGGGAGACACTGAAGCTTTCTTT
-	-	TRBV29-1	TRBJ2-5	CSVEGGPTGQGGVETQYF	TGCAGCGTTGAAGGGGGTCCGACAGGACAAGGCGGTGTGGAGACCCAGTACTTC
many	-	TRBV18	TRBJ2-5	CASSRSQGPQETQYF	TGTGCCAGCTCACGGTCCCAGGGACCCCAAGAGACCCAGTACTTC
-	TRBD1	TRBV5-1	TRBJ2-3	CACRQGASLFTDTQYF	TGCGCGTGCAGGCAGGGGGCTTCACTTTTCACAGATACGCAGTATTTT
medium-sized	-	TRBV18	TRBJ2-3	CASSWEALSSTDTQYF	TGTGCCAGCTCTTGGGAGGCGCTCTCTAGCACAGATACGCAGTATTTT
many	TRBD2	TRBV27	TRBJ2-1	CASVGLAYNEQFF	TGTGCCAGCGTGGGACTAGCGTACAATGAGCAGTTCTTC
large	-	TRBV7-7	TRBJ2-5	CASSWGPGETQYF	TGTGCCAGCAGCTGGGGGCCCGGGGAGACCCAGTACTTC
many	TRBD1	TRBV28	TRBJ1-5	CASSPGGRDSNQPQHF	TGTGCCAGCAGTCCAGGGGGCAGGGATAGCAATCAGCCCCAGCATTTT
many	-	TRBV7-3	TRBJ2-3	CASSPGATDTQYF	TGTGCCAGCAGCCCGGGGGCCACAGATACGCAGTATTTT
many	-	TRBV7-2	TRBJ1-2	CASSLESWAGGYTF	TGTGCCAGCAGCTTAGAGAGTTGGGCCGGAGGCTACACCTTC
many	-	TRBV25-1	TRBJ1-6	CASRALGLPLHF	TGTGCCAGCAGGGCGTTGGGGTTACCCCTCCACTTT
many	-	TRBV20-1	TRBJ1-4	CSANPGQDNEKLFF	TGCAGTGCCAATCCGGGACAAGATAATGAAAAACTGTTTTTT
many	-	TRBV29-1	TRBJ1-1	CSAREDMNTEAFF	TGCAGCGCCCGTGAGGACATGAACACTGAAGCTTTCTTT
-	TRBD2	TRBV28	TRBJ2-7	CASSQSGLAGSYEQYF	TGTGCCAGCAGTCAATCGGGACTAGCGGGGTCCTACGAGCAGTACTTC
-	-	TRBV27	TRBJ2-5	CASSWDGEETQYF	TGTGCCAGCAGCTGGGACGGCGAAGAGACCCAGTACTTC
-	-	TRBV7-2	TRBJ1-6	CASSFTAAYNSPLHF	TGTGCCAGCAGCTTTACGGCAGCCTATAATTCACCCCTCCACTTT
few	-	TRBV5-1	TRBJ2-7	CASSLEGREKGQYF	TGCGCCAGCAGCTTGGAAGGCAGGGAGAAGGGGCAGTACTTC
many	-	TRBV5-1	TRBJ1-1	CASSLVPTEAFF	TGCGCCAGCAGCTTGGTTCCCACTGAAGCTTTCTTT
few	-	TRBV20-1	TRBJ2-7	CSASSLFGGGIVQYF	TGCAGTGCTAGTTCCCTTTTTGGAGGCGGGATAGTGCAGTACTTC
many	-	TRBV2	TRBJ1-4	CASNWGSSEKLFF	TGTGCCAGCAATTGGGGAAGTAGTGAAAAACTGTTTTTT
many	-	TRBV15	TRBJ2-7	CATSRQGNSYEQYF	TGTGCCACCAGCAGACAGGGGAACTCCTACGAGCAGTACTTC
medium-sized	-	TRBV20-1	TRBJ2-1	CSAGGGGQNYNEQFF	TGCAGTGCTGGGGGCGGGGGCCAAAACTACAATGAGCAGTTCTTC
few	-	TRBV28	TRBJ2-1	CASRGGQINEQFF	TGTGCCAGCAGAGGTGGACAGATTAATGAGCAGTTCTTC
many	TRBD1	TRBV5-1	TRBJ2-5	CASSLVQGLGQETQYF	TGCGCCAGCAGCTTGGTACAGGGGTTGGGCCAAGAGACCCAGTACTTC
-	-	TRBV20-1	TRBJ1-1	CSARDPRGADTEAFF	TGCAGTGCTAGAGATCCAAGGGGGGCCGACACTGAAGCTTTCTTT
many	-	TRBV4-2	TRBJ2-3	CASSPRREASTDTQYF	TGTGCCAGCAGCCCAAGGAGGGAAGCTAGCACAGATACGCAGTATTTT
many	-	TRBV7-6	TRBJ2-5	CASSLRGNGETQYF	TGTGCCAGCAGCTTGCGAGGGAATGGGGAGACCCAGTACTTC
medium-sized	-	TRBV7-9	TRBJ1-1	CASSLEWTEAFF	TGTGCCAGCAGCTTAGAATGGACTGAAGCTTTCTTT
medium-sized	TRBD1	TRBV10-3	TRBJ1-5	CAISEGQGQPQHF	TGTGCCATCAGTGAAGGACAGGGCCAGCCCCAGCATTTT
many	-	TRBV12-3/TRBV12-4	TRBJ2-7	CASTLAGPYEQYF	TGTGCCAGCACCCTGGCGGGCCCCTACGAGCAGTACTTC
few	TRBD2	TRBV28	TRBJ2-7	CASSLQTSGSSYEQYF	TGTGCCAGCAGTCTCCAGACTAGCGGGAGCTCCTACGAGCAGTACTTC
many	TRBD2	TRBV7-2	TRBJ2-1	CASSLTGLAGGLSSYNEQFF	TGTGCCAGCAGCTTAACCGGACTAGCGGGGGGGTTGAGCTCCTACAATGAGCAGTTCTTC
few	-	TRBV30	TRBJ1-5	CAWSYSRNQPQHF	TGTGCCTGGAGTTACAGCCGCAATCAGCCCCAGCATTTT
-	TRBD1	TRBV7-2	TRBJ1-1	CASSLRGHGVEAFF	TGTGCCAGCAGCTTAAGGGGGCATGGCGTGGAAGCTTTCTTT
medium-sized	-	TRBV7-9	TRBJ2-2	CAPGPGELFF	TGTGCGCCGGGGCCCGGGGAGCTGTTTTTT
-	TRBD2	TRBV20-1	TRBJ2-7	CSAQREVDEQYF	TGCAGTGCTCAGCGGGAGGTGGACGAGCAGTACTTC
-	TRBD2	TRBV4-3	TRBJ2-2	CASSQDLPGGTGELFF	TGCGCCAGCAGCCAAGATCTTCCGGGGGGAACCGGGGAGCTGTTTTTT